This TCR beta chain was recorded in a study of blood T cell repertoires in COVID-19. The CDR3 runs 12 residues. V lost 8 bases, J lost 4 bases, and 11 bases lay in between. Germline V CDR1 and CDR2: LNHDA, SQIVND (reference sequence). Libraries were prepared by immunoSEQ multiplex PCR; TCRdb keeps only in-frame clonotypes and omits some of them. The table shows about 140,000 clones, with just under 85% occurring only once. The TCR comes from a woman between 50 and 59 years old with acute COVID-19. The genes are TRBV19 and TRBJ2-5; possible D gene TRBD1, 6 bases. Material for sequencing was PBMCs or T cells enriched from blood (not recorded which). The DNA for the CDR3 is TGTGCCAGTTCCGAACAGGGAGAGACCCAGTACTTC. Amino acid sequence: CASSEQGETQYF.